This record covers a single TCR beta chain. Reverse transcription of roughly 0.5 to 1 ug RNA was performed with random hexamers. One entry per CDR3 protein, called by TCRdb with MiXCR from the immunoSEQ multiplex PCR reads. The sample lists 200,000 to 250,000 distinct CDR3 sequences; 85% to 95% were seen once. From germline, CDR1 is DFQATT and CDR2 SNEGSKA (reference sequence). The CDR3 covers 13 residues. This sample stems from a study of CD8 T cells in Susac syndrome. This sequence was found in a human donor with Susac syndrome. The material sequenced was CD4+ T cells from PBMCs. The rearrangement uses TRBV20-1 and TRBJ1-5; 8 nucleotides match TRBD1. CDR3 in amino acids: CSTTTGGNQPQHF. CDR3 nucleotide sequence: TGCAGCACCACGACAGGGGGCAATCAGCCCCAGCATTTT.